A selection of T cell receptor beta chains follows, all from one sample in a study of cytomegalovirus exposure and HLA in healthy donors. The assay was immunoSEQ multiplex PCR, and TCRdb's table has in-frame clones only and misses some. Of around 190,000 clones detected, over 75% appear once; the ten largest clones hold 2% to 2.5%. Material: PBMCs. The receptor set was obtained from a man aged 55 to 69 in good health and CMV-seronegative. Each CDR3 is given with its conserved first and last residue. Fields, in order: V gene, clone size, J gene, D gene, CDR3 DNA, CDR3 protein. D genes are given only for firm matches. Size is stated for part of the rows, as once, few or many counts, or as a class when the clone is expanded.

V: TRBV28
size: few
J: TRBJ1-6
D: TRBD1
DNA: TGTGCCACCGACCGGGACAGCGGATACTCACCCCTCCACTTT
CDR3: CATDRDSGYSPLHF

V: TRBV6-5
size: .
J: TRBJ1-5
D: .
DNA: TGTGCCAGCAGCCCCGCAGGGCACAATCAGCCCCAGCATTTT
CDR3: CASSPAGHNQPQHF

V: TRBV5-1
size: .
J: TRBJ2-7
D: .
DNA: TGCGCCAGCAGCTTGGACAGCTTCCTCGTAGAGCAGTACTTC
CDR3: CASSLDSFLVEQYF

V: TRBV15
size: few
J: TRBJ2-1
D: TRBD2
DNA: TGTGCCACCAGCAGACTCTCGGGACTAGCCGACAATGAGCAGTTCTTC
CDR3: CATSRLSGLADNEQFF

V: TRBV27
size: .
J: TRBJ2-2
D: .
DNA: TGTGCCAGCAGTTTAGAACAGTTCGCGAACACCGGGGAGCTGTTTTTT
CDR3: CASSLEQFANTGELFF

V: TRBV9
size: .
J: TRBJ2-7
D: TRBD2
DNA: TGTGCCAGCAGCACGGTCTCTAGCGGGAGTACCGAGCAGTACTTC
CDR3: CASSTVSSGSTEQYF

V: TRBV6-5
size: .
J: TRBJ1-6
D: .
DNA: TGTGCCAGCAGTTTAACAGGAGCCAATTCACCCCTCCACTTT
CDR3: CASSLTGANSPLHF

V: TRBV5-1
size: few
J: TRBJ2-7
D: .
DNA: TGCGCCAGCAGCCCTAGACAGAGTTCCTACGAGCAGTACTTC
CDR3: CASSPRQSSYEQYF

V: TRBV7-2
size: .
J: TRBJ2-1
D: .
DNA: TGTGCCAGCAGCTTAACACGCGGGGCACGCAATGAGCAGTTCTTC
CDR3: CASSLTRGARNEQFF

V: TRBV4-1
size: .
J: TRBJ2-2
D: TRBD1
DNA: TGCGCCAGCAGCAGGACAGGGGGCACCGGGGAGCTGTTTTTT
CDR3: CASSRTGGTGELFF

V: TRBV7-6
size: .
J: TRBJ2-7
D: .
DNA: TGTGCCAGCAGCAGCCATGTCTACGAGCAGTACTTC
CDR3: CASSSHVYEQYF

V: TRBV13
size: .
J: TRBJ2-2
D: TRBD1
DNA: TGTGCCAGCAGCTTAACAGGGGGAAACACCGGGGAGCTGTTTTTT
CDR3: CASSLTGGNTGELFF

V: TRBV30
size: once
J: TRBJ2-1
D: TRBD1
DNA: TGTGCCTGGGGACAGGGGTTCTACAATGAGCAGTTCTTC
CDR3: CAWGQGFYNEQFF

V: TRBV19
size: .
J: TRBJ2-2
D: .
DNA: TGTGCCAGTAGTATTTCCAGGAACACCGGGGAGCTGTTTTTT
CDR3: CASSISRNTGELFF

V: TRBV4-1
size: .
J: TRBJ2-3
D: TRBD1
DNA: TGCGCCAGCAGCCAAGAGGGACAGGGCACAGATACGCAGTATTTT
CDR3: CASSQEGQGTDTQYF

V: TRBV19
size: once
J: TRBJ2-7
D: TRBD1
DNA: TGTGCCAGTAGTATCGGAGGTGCAGGGGGCTACGAGCAGTACTTC
CDR3: CASSIGGAGGYEQYF

V: TRBV5-1
size: .
J: TRBJ1-2
D: .
DNA: TGCGCCAGCAGCTTGGAACACAGGCGCTATGGCTACACCTTC
CDR3: CASSLEHRRYGYTF

V: TRBV5-1
size: .
J: TRBJ1-1
D: .
DNA: TGCGCCAGCAGCCCACCCAGGGGGAACACTGAAGCTTTCTTT
CDR3: CASSPPRGNTEAFF

V: TRBV7-2
size: .
J: TRBJ1-4
D: .
DNA: TGTGCCAGCAGCTTCACGGCAACTAATGAAAAACTGTTTTTT
CDR3: CASSFTATNEKLFF

V: TRBV4-2
size: .
J: TRBJ2-2
D: TRBD1
DNA: TGTGCCAGCAGCCAAGCGGACAGGGCCATCGGGGAGCTGTTTTTT
CDR3: CASSQADRAIGELFF

V: TRBV27
size: few
J: TRBJ2-3
D: .
DNA: TGTGCCAGCAGTCGTAGCACAGATACGCAGTATTTT
CDR3: CASSRSTDTQYF

V: TRBV28
size: .
J: TRBJ1-5
D: TRBD1
DNA: TGTGCCAGCAGCCGTGATCAGGGGGCGGGTCAGCCCCAGCATTTT
CDR3: CASSRDQGAGQPQHF

V: TRBV19
size: .
J: TRBJ2-3
D: .
DNA: TGTGCCAGTAGTATTAACAGGGATACGCAGTATTTT
CDR3: CASSINRDTQYF

V: TRBV5-6
size: once
J: TRBJ2-5
D: TRBD2
DNA: TGTGCCAGCAGCTCCCCTAGCGGGGGTTTCCAAGAGACCCAGTACTTC
CDR3: CASSSPSGGFQETQYF

V: TRBV6-1
size: .
J: TRBJ2-7
D: .
DNA: TGTGCCAGCAGTGAATATCCCTACGAGCAGTACTTC
CDR3: CASSEYPYEQYF

V: TRBV5-1
size: once
J: TRBJ2-5
D: .
DNA: TGCGCCAGCAGCTTGGCCCCTTTGGCAGGGCAAGAGACCCAGTACTTC
CDR3: CASSLAPLAGQETQYF

V: TRBV6-5
size: .
J: TRBJ2-7
D: .
DNA: TGTGCCAGCAGTCGGGACAAAGACTACGAGCAGTACTTC
CDR3: CASSRDKDYEQYF

V: TRBV7-6
size: .
J: TRBJ2-2
D: .
DNA: TGTGCCAGCAGCTTAGGTCGGAGTACCGGGGAGCTGTTTTTT
CDR3: CASSLGRSTGELFF

V: TRBV6-9
size: .
J: TRBJ2-5
D: TRBD2
DNA: TGTGCCAGCACAGGTCGTGTAGGGGGAGGACTAGCGGATAAAGGGACCCAGTACTTC
CDR3: CASTGRVGGGLADKGTQYF

V: TRBV6-5
size: .
J: TRBJ1-5
D: .
DNA: TGTGCCAGCAGTAAAAGGGGTAGCAATCAGCCCCAGCATTTT
CDR3: CASSKRGSNQPQHF

V: TRBV5-4
size: .
J: TRBJ1-1
D: TRBD1
DNA: TGTGCCAGCAGCTTGGGGTCGACAGGGATAACTGAAGCTTTCTTT
CDR3: CASSLGSTGITEAFF

V: TRBV27
size: few
J: TRBJ1-2
D: .
DNA: TGTGCCAGCAGTCCGTCGTGGGGGGAAACGAACTATGGCTACACCTTC
CDR3: CASSPSWGETNYGYTF

V: TRBV7-9
size: .
J: TRBJ2-7
D: TRBD1
DNA: TGTGCCAGCAGCAACCCGGGACAGTCCTACGAGCAGTACTTC
CDR3: CASSNPGQSYEQYF

V: TRBV7-9
size: .
J: TRBJ1-1
D: TRBD1
DNA: TGTGCCAGCAGCTTAGTCCAGGGGGCGAGGATGAACACTGAAGCTTTCTTT
CDR3: CASSLVQGARMNTEAFF

V: TRBV27
size: once
J: TRBJ2-2
D: TRBD1
DNA: TGTGCCAGCAGTAGAGCCCCAGAAGATGACAGGGGAAACACCGGGGAGCTGTTTTTT
CDR3: CASSRAPEDDRGNTGELFF

V: TRBV7-9
size: .
J: TRBJ1-2
D: .
DNA: TGTTCCAGCAGCTTAGAGGCGGGAGCTAACTATGGCTACACCTTC
CDR3: CSSSLEAGANYGYTF

V: TRBV5-1
size: .
J: TRBJ1-5
D: TRBD1
DNA: TGCGCCAGCAGCTTCGTCCGGGACAGGGCCCACAATCAGCCCCAGCATTTT
CDR3: CASSFVRDRAHNQPQHF

V: TRBV2
size: once
J: TRBJ1-2
D: .
DNA: TGTGCCAGCAGTGAAACAGGGTTTGGGGCTTATGGCTACACCTTC
CDR3: CASSETGFGAYGYTF

V: TRBV9
size: .
J: TRBJ2-1
D: TRBD2
DNA: TGTGCCAGCAGCGTTACCAAGCGGGGCTCCTACAATGAGCAGTTCTTC
CDR3: CASSVTKRGSYNEQFF

V: TRBV6-6
size: .
J: TRBJ1-1
D: TRBD1
DNA: TGTGCCAGCACCTTGACAGGGCCGAATGAAGCTTTCTTT
CDR3: CASTLTGPNEAFF

V: TRBV4-1
size: .
J: TRBJ1-5
D: .
DNA: TGCGCCAGCAGCCAGTTACATAGCGTGGAAAATCGTCCCCAGCATTTT
CDR3: CASSQLHSVENRPQHF

V: TRBV1
size: .
J: TRBJ1-5
D: .
DNA: TGCACCAGCTGCCGGGACAGGGCGGTTCCCCAGCATTTT
CDR3: CTSCRDRAVPQHF

V: TRBV25-1
size: .
J: TRBJ2-2
D: TRBD2
DNA: TGTGCCAGCAGGCGAACTAGCGGGGGGGGGACCGGGGAGCTGTTTTTT
CDR3: CASRRTSGGGTGELFF

V: TRBV30
size: once
J: TRBJ1-5
D: .
DNA: TGTGCCTGGACCCGACATAGCAATCAGCCCCAGCATTTT
CDR3: CAWTRHSNQPQHF

V: TRBV7-6
size: .
J: TRBJ2-5
D: TRBD2
DNA: TGTGCCAGCAGCCAATCAGCGGGGATCCAAGAGACCCAGTACTTC
CDR3: CASSQSAGIQETQYF

V: TRBV5-8
size: few
J: TRBJ2-7
D: TRBD2
DNA: TGTGCCAGCGGGGGAGGGGACTACGAGCAGTACTTC
CDR3: CASGGGDYEQYF

V: TRBV27
size: .
J: TRBJ1-5
D: .
DNA: TGTGCCAGCAGTACCCCGGGGGGGGGCGAGCCCCAGCATTTT
CDR3: CASSTPGGGEPQHF

V: TRBV9
size: .
J: TRBJ2-7
D: TRBD1
DNA: TGTGCCAGCAGCCCCTCACAGGGGGCCTACGAGCAGTACTTC
CDR3: CASSPSQGAYEQYF

V: TRBV5-4
size: .
J: TRBJ2-1
D: .
DNA: TGTGCCAGCAGCTTGTTCGATGAGCAGTTCTTC
CDR3: CASSLFDEQFF

V: TRBV5-1
size: .
J: TRBJ2-7
D: .
DNA: TGCGCCAGCAGACGGATAGCGGAAAGCTCCTACGAGCAGTACTTC
CDR3: CASRRIAESSYEQYF

V: TRBV7-8
size: .
J: TRBJ2-5
D: .
DNA: TGTGCCAGCAGCCCCGCGGCACCCAGCGCAGCGGGGACCCAGTACTTC
CDR3: CASSPAAPSAAGTQYF